The 23 T cell receptor beta chains below all came from one sample that was sequenced in a study of CD8 T cells in ankylosing spondylitis. One entry per CDR3 protein, called by TCRdb with MiXCR from the 5' RACE reads. This table has about 140,000 distinct CDR3 sequences, roughly 10% appearing once. Sequences were obtained from blood, either unsorted or a sorted T cell fraction (not recorded which). These receptor sequences come from a female donor with ankylosing spondylitis or in good health (not recorded which).

This clonotype was found many times. This chain connects TRBV20-1 to TRBJ2-1; 12 bases agree with TRBD2. V lost 0 bases, J lost 12 bases, and 12 bases stayed unmatched. The V gene's germline CDR1 is DFQATT and CDR2 SNEGSKA (reference sequence). The CDR3 runs 16 residues. CDR3 DNA sequence: TGCAGTGCTAGAGACGCCGGGACTAGCGGGTGGCTGGGGCAGTTCTTC. Protein: CSARDAGTSGWLGQFF.

In its sample, this clonotype was seen many times. The V gene is TRBV29-1, the J gene TRBJ2-7; perhaps D is TRBD1 or TRBD2 (5 bases each). CDR1 and CDR2 from the germline V gene are SQVTM and ANQGSEA. The CDR3 extends over 13 amino acids. Trimming pared 2 bases from V and 5 bases from J, leaving 13 bases between. The CDR3 DNA follows: TGCAGCGTTGAAAGGCGGCAGGGAGACGAGCAGTACTTC. Amino acids: CSVERRQGDEQYF.

This clonotype was picked up many times. V and J are TRBV27 and TRBJ2-2, with 7 positions matching TRBD1. The CDR3 is 17 residues long. The V gene's germline CDR1 is MNHEY and CDR2 SMNVEV (reference sequence). The V gene end was trimmed by 3 bases and the J gene end by 5 bases; junction bases not matched to a gene: 12. The CDR3: CASSFRRPDRVTGELFF. The CDR3 DNA is TGTGCCAGCAGTTTTCGCCGACCCGACAGGGTGACCGGGGAGCTGTTTTTT.

This clonotype was seen a handful of times. J is TRBJ1-2 and V is TRBV12-3 or TRBV12-4, with 8 bases identical to TRBD1. After removal of 6 bases from V and 0 bases from J, the junction contained 12 bases not matched to a gene. This CDR3 comprises 17 residues. The CDR3 DNA reads TGTGCCAGCAGACCGACTGGCAGGGGGCCGGCTAACTATGGCTACACCTTC. This codes for CASRPTGRGPANYGYTF.

This clonotype was seen many times. The chain links TRBV5-5 to TRBJ1-1; D is undetermined. V lost 1 base, J lost 1 base, and 5 bases lay in between. The length of the CDR3 is 13 residues. In germline, CDR1 is SGHKS, CDR2 YYEKEE (reference sequence). The CDR3 protein is CASSLKGNTEAFF. The CDR3 coding sequence is TGTGCCAGCAGCTTGAAAGGGAACACTGAAGCTTTCTTT.

This clonotype has a count of ten or more. This chain links TRBV7-9 with TRBJ2-3; D is unresolved. V gave up 1 base and J gave up 0 bases, with 5 bases separating them. The CDR3 extends over 14 amino acids. Germline V gene sequence: CDR1 SEHNR, CDR2 FQNEAQ (reference sequence). The CDR3 nucleotides are TGTGCCAGCAGCTTAGGAGTCAGCACAGATACGCAGTATTTT. It is translated as CASSLGVSTDTQYF. The variable domain in full, with the rest retrieved from reference TRBV7-9 and TRBJ2-3, is DTGVSQNPRHKITKRGQNVTFRCDPISEHNRLYWYRQTLGQGPEFLTYFQNEAQLEKSRLLSDRFSAERPKGSFSTLEIQRTEQGDSAMYLCASSLGVSTDTQYFGPGTRLTVL.

This clonotype was recorded at least ten times. The chain recombines TRBV18 with TRBJ1-5; TRBD1 agrees at 8 bases. Germline trimming cut 3 bases from V and 4 bases from J; bases unmatched to any gene: 8. The germline CDR1 and CDR2 sequences are KGHSH and LQKENI. This CDR3 region has 16 residues. The CDR3 loop reads CASSPSTGGVNQPQHF. The CDR3 region has the DNA TGTGCCAGCTCACCTTCAACAGGGGGTGTTAATCAGCCCCAGCATTTT.

This clonotype was recorded a few times. The V and J genes are TRBV14 and TRBJ2-7; D is perhaps TRBD2 (5 bases). The CDR3 totals 12 residues. Trimming removed 3 bases at V and 6 bases at J, with 9 bases between. CDR1 is SGHDN and CDR2 is FVKESK in the germline V gene. Here the CDR3 reads CASSHSSTEQYF. The CDR3 nucleotides read TGTGCCAGCAGCCATTCTAGCACCGAGCAGTACTTC.

This clonotype was detected only a few times. The chain has TRBV2 and TRBJ1-4; perhaps TRBD1 as D (6 bases). The CDR3 extends over 14 amino acids. Between the trimmed V and J ends, which lost 8 bases and 4 bases, there was a span of 14 bases. Germline CDR1 and CDR2: SNHLY and FYNNEI. The CDR3 nucleotides read TGTGCCAGCTCCCTGACAGGTTTTAATGAAAAACTGTTTTTT. Encoded protein: CASSLTGFNEKLFF. Supplemented by reference TRBV2 and TRBJ1-4, the full variable domain reads EPEVTQTPSHQVTQMGQEVILRCVPISNHLYFYWYRQILGQKVEFLVSFYNNEISEKSEIFDDQFSVERPDGSNFTLKIRSTKLEDSAMYFCASSLTGFNEKLFFGSGTQLSVL.

This clonotype was counted many times. This chain links TRBV12-3 or TRBV12-4 with TRBJ1-1; 11 bases are a match to TRBD1. The CDR3 is 12 amino acids. V shed 3 bases, J shed 12 bases, and the junction held 3 bases outside the gene matches. The DNA for the CDR3 is TGTGCCAGCAGTTTCCGGGACAGGGGGTCTTTCTTT. It yields the protein CASSFRDRGSFF.

Many counts were recorded for this clonotype. The genes are TRBV29-1 and TRBJ2-3; TRBD1 or TRBD2 may be the D gene (5 bases each). The germline CDR1 and CDR2 sequences are SQVTM and ANQGSEA. V was shortened by 4 bases and J by 0 bases, with 14 bases between the two germline ends. The length of the CDR3 is 15 residues. The CDR3: CSVGGPGRSTDTQYF. The CDR3 DNA reads as TGCAGCGTTGGAGGACCGGGACGAAGCACAGATACGCAGTATTTT.

This clonotype was detected ten times or more. The V gene is TRBV6-1, the J gene TRBJ2-1; the match to TRBD1 covers 9 bases. From germline, CDR1 is MNHNS and CDR2 SASEGT. J lost 8 bases, V lost 6 bases, and 11 bases had no gene match. The CDR3 has 15 residues. The CDR3 protein is CASSQTGTGIHEQFF. CDR3 DNA: TGTGCCAGCAGCCAGACAGGGACAGGGATACATGAGCAGTTCTTC.

This clonotype was picked up a small number of times. J is TRBJ2-7 and V is TRBV3-1; D is unresolved. CDR1 LGHDT and CDR2 YNNKEL come from the germline V gene (reference sequence). With 3 bases removed from V and 1 base from J, the gap between germline ends came to 4 bases. This CDR3 is 12 amino acids long. CDR3 region: CASSHLSYEQYF. Written as DNA, the CDR3 is TGTGCCAGCAGCCATCTTTCCTACGAGCAGTACTTC.

There are many counts of this clonotype. The rearrangement joins TRBV10-3 to TRBJ2-1; D is perhaps TRBD2 (5 bases). V dropped 2 bases and J dropped 5 bases, with 10 bases sitting between them. Germline V gives CDR1 ENHRY, CDR2 SYGVKD. This CDR3 region has 14 residues. The CDR3 coding sequence is TGTGCCATCAGTGAGACACTAGTTGACAATGAGCAGTTCTTC. It is translated as CAISETLVDNEQFF.

The chain employs TRBV7-6 and TRBJ2-3; D is perhaps TRBD1 (5 bases). Germline-derived CDR1 and CDR2 are SGHVS and FNYEAQ. This CDR3 is 11 amino acids long. V shed 5 bases and J shed 8 bases, with 8 bases lying between them. This CDR3 is CASSTGVTQYF. DNA of the CDR3: TGTGCCAGCAGCACAGGAGTTACGCAGTATTTT.

This clonotype was seen ten or more times. This chain links TRBV14 with TRBJ1-2; tentative D call: TRBD1 (5 bases). Trimming stripped 0 bases from V and 3 bases from J, with 8 bases between. Germline V gives CDR1 SGHDN, CDR2 FVKESK. The CDR3 runs to 14 residues. The CDR3 here is CASSQDWGDYGYTF. In DNA, the CDR3 is TGTGCCAGCAGCCAAGATTGGGGGGACTATGGCTACACCTTC. The full variable domain, in which reference TRBV14 and TRBJ1-2 provide the parts outside the CDR3, is EAGVTQFPSHSVIEKGQTVTLRCDPISGHDNLYWYRRVMGKEIKFLLHFVKESKQDESGMPNNRFLAERTGGTYSTLKVQPAELEDSGVYFCASSQDWGDYGYTFGSGTRLTVV.

This clonotype was seen many times. The genes are TRBV20-1 and TRBJ2-1; 14 positions agree with TRBD2. V trimming: 2 bases; J trimming: 1 base; junction bases outside the gene matches: 13. Germline-derived CDR1 and CDR2 are DFQATT and SNEGSKA (reference sequence). This CDR3 spans 20 amino acids. The CDR3 here is CSARPPGLAGDGRSYNEQFF. Written as DNA, the CDR3 is TGCAGTGCTAGACCCCCGGGACTAGCGGGAGATGGAAGGTCCTACAATGAGCAGTTCTTC.

Concerning this clonotype: A read error may be the cause here, since a much bigger clone is one base away. The rearrangement uses TRBV3-1 and TRBJ2-1, with a tentative D call TRBD2 (6 bases). The CDR3 is made up of 12 amino acids. V was shortened by 3 bases and J by 9 bases, with 9 bases between the two germline ends. The germline CDR1 and CDR2 sequences are LGHDT and YNNKEL (reference sequence). CDR3 loop: CASSQTSGEQFF. The CDR3 bases are TGTGCCAGCAGCCAGACTAGTGGTGAGCAGTTCTTC.

This clonotype was recorded at least ten times. The chain carries TRBV6-1 and TRBJ2-5; D is perhaps TRBD2 (6 bases). Germline V gene sequence: CDR1 MNHNS, CDR2 SASEGT. The CDR3 covers 13 residues. The V end lost 8 bases, the J end lost 3 bases, and 13 bases lay between the germline ends. CDR3 coding DNA: TGTGCCAGCTCCGGGGGTCTGAAAGAGACCCAGTACTTC. Residues: CASSGGLKETQYF.

This clonotype has a count of ten or more. The chain employs TRBV5-1 and TRBJ1-2, with D uncertain. Germline V gene lookup returns CDR1 SGHRS and CDR2 YFSETQ. Trimming removed 0 bases at V and 5 bases at J, with 11 bases between. The length of the CDR3 is 14 residues. The CDR3: CASSLVSLEYGYTF. The CDR3 DNA sequence: TGCGCCAGCAGCTTGGTTTCACTTGAGTATGGCTACACCTTC. The variable domain in full, completed from reference TRBV5-1 and TRBJ1-2, reads KAGVTQTPRYLIKTRGQQVTLSCSPISGHRSVSWYQQTPGQGLQFLFEYFSETQRNKGNFPGRFSGRQFSNSRSEMNVSTLELGDSALYLCASSLVSLEYGYTFGSGTRLTVV.

This clonotype was observed a handful of times. This chain connects TRBV7-9 to TRBJ2-6, with 8 bases matching TRBD2. This CDR3 spans 16 amino acids. Looked up from germline, CDR1 is SEHNR and CDR2 is FQNEAQ (reference sequence). V dropped 4 bases and J dropped 2; count of bases not matched to a gene: 4. The DNA for the CDR3 is TGTGCCAGCAGCTCGGGGGGGTCCACTGGGGCCAACGTCCTGACTTTC. It codes for CASSSGGSTGANVLTF.

This clonotype was detected many times. V usage is TRBV5-1 and J usage is TRBJ1-2; D is ambiguous. V lost 1 base and J lost 2, with 6 bases in between. The CDR3 has 13 amino acids. The germline V gene encodes CDR1 SGHRS and CDR2 YFSETQ. The CDR3 bases are TGCGCCAGCAGCTTGTCGGGAAACTATGGCTACACCTTC. Its translation: CASSLSGNYGYTF.

This clonotype appeared a few times. The chain combines TRBV2 with TRBJ2-5; TRBD1 matches 8 bases. Trimming removed 9 bases from V and 9 bases from J; junction bases left unmatched: 9. Germline V lookup: CDR1 SNHLY, CDR2 FYNNEI. The CDR3 has 12 residues. Here the CDR3 DNA reads TGTGCCAGTACCAGGGGGCGGTTGTCCCAGTACTTC. It specifies CASTRGRLSQYF.